The rows below give T cell receptor beta chains drawn from one sample of a study of blood T cell repertoires in COVID-19. Repertoires were generated with immunoSEQ multiplex PCR, while TCRdb's copy carries only in-frame clones and drops some. The sample includes around 88,000 clones, 81% of them seen just once. The sequencing sample was made of peripheral blood. Receptors originate from a woman older than 75 with acute or convalescent COVID-19. Both conserved end residues are part of each CDR3. A D gene is named only where the DNA matches it firmly. Clone size is shown for a subset of rows, as once, few, many or a class of expanded clone.

clone_size | j_call | d_call | v_call | cdr3_aa | cdr3_nt
- | TRBJ2-5 | TRBD2 | TRBV29-1 | CSARTSGGVETQYF | TGCAGCGCTCGGACTAGCGGGGGGGTGGAGACCCAGTACTTC
few | TRBJ1-3 | - | TRBV18 | CASSPNKGENTIYF | TGTGCCAGCTCACCGAATAAAGGAGAAAACACCATATATTTT
few | TRBJ1-1 | - | TRBV28 | CASSLYVTANTEAFF | TGTGCCAGCAGTTTATACGTTACAGCGAACACTGAAGCTTTCTTT
- | TRBJ2-3 | - | TRBV7-2 | CASSLGVAVTDTQYF | TGTGCCAGCAGCTTAGGGGTAGCGGTAACAGATACGCAGTATTTT
- | TRBJ2-2 | - | TRBV15 | CATSRSGRRPNTGELFF | TGTGCCACCAGCAGATCTGGCAGGCGTCCGAACACCGGGGAGCTGTTTTTT
- | TRBJ2-1 | TRBD2 | TRBV11-2 | CASSLGRGLAGDLNEQFF | TGTGCCAGCAGCTTAGGCAGAGGACTAGCGGGGGACCTCAATGAGCAGTTCTTC
few | TRBJ2-5 | TRBD1 | TRBV28 | CASTEQGNQETQYF | TGTGCCAGCACCGAACAGGGGAACCAAGAGACCCAGTACTTC
- | TRBJ1-3 | TRBD1 | TRBV18 | CASSQGGQASGNTIYF | TGTGCCAGCTCCCAGGGAGGACAGGCCTCTGGAAACACCATATATTTT
- | TRBJ2-7 | TRBD2 | TRBV7-2 | CASSLTSGASYEQYF | TGTGCCAGCAGCTTGACTAGCGGGGCCTCCTACGAGCAGTACTTC
few | TRBJ1-2 | - | TRBV11-2 | CASSFRGGYTF | TGTGCCAGCAGCTTCAGGGGCGGCTACACCTTC
- | TRBJ1-2 | - | TRBV12-3/TRBV12-4 | CASQNRVGYTF | TGTGCCAGCCAAAACAGGGTTGGCTACACCTTC
- | TRBJ1-6 | TRBD1 | TRBV30 | CAWTSGTGSSPLHF | TGTGCCTGGACTTCCGGGACAGGGAGTTCACCCCTCCACTTT
- | TRBJ1-6 | - | TRBV5-1 | CASSLDSNSPLHF | TGCGCCAGCAGCTTAGACAGTAATTCACCCCTCCACTTT
- | TRBJ2-3 | TRBD2 | TRBV9 | CASSRTSGGTDTQYF | TGTGCCAGCAGCCGGACTAGCGGGGGCACAGATACGCAGTATTTT
- | TRBJ1-2 | - | TRBV5-1 | CASSPAGQGGGYTF | TGCGCCAGCAGCCCGGCGGGGCAGGGAGGAGGCTACACCTTC
- | TRBJ2-7 | TRBD1 | TRBV5-1 | CASSSHGQGATYEQYF | TGCGCCAGCAGCTCCCACGGACAGGGGGCGACCTACGAGCAGTACTTC
- | TRBJ2-3 | - | TRBV7-2 | CASSIRGTTDTQYF | TGTGCCAGCAGCATCCGAGGAACCACAGATACGCAGTATTTT
- | TRBJ2-1 | TRBD2 | TRBV5-6 | CASSLGAGELYNEQFF | TGTGCCAGCAGCCTAGGAGCGGGGGAGCTATACAATGAGCAGTTCTTC
- | TRBJ2-2 | TRBD2 | TRBV6-2/TRBV6-3 | CASSSGGYIGELFF | TGTGCCAGCAGCTCGGGGGGGTACATCGGGGAGCTGTTTTTT
- | TRBJ1-3 | TRBD1 | TRBV6-6 | CASSLQGASGNTIYF | TGTGCCAGCAGTCTACAGGGGGCTTCTGGAAACACCATATATTTT
- | TRBJ2-6 | - | TRBV11-2 | CASSFLQGSGANVLTF | TGTGCCAGCAGCTTTCTGCAGGGGTCTGGGGCCAACGTCCTGACTTTC
- | TRBJ2-6 | TRBD1 | TRBV11-2 | CASSVTGAGANVLTF | TGTGCCAGCAGCGTTACAGGGGCTGGGGCCAACGTCCTGACTTTC
- | TRBJ2-3 | TRBD1 | TRBV2 | CASSERDRGPGAQYF | TGTGCCAGCAGTGAACGGGACAGGGGGCCGGGGGCGCAGTATTTT
- | TRBJ2-3 | TRBD2 | TRBV28 | CASSLRGGPGTQYF | TGTGCCAGCAGTTTACGGGGGGGCCCAGGTACGCAGTATTTT
few | TRBJ1-1 | TRBD1 | TRBV30 | CAWSNLGQGTEAFF | TGTGCCTGGAGTAACCTGGGACAGGGAACTGAAGCTTTCTTT
- | TRBJ2-3 | - | TRBV11-3 | CASSSYRGTDTQYF | TGTGCCAGCAGCTCCTACAGGGGCACAGATACGCAGTATTTT
- | TRBJ1-4 | - | TRBV19 | CASSIRRPEKLFF | TGTGCCAGTAGTATTCGGAGACCAGAAAAACTGTTTTTT
- | TRBJ2-7 | TRBD1 | TRBV11-2 | CASSLVLTPGQMYEQYF | TGTGCCAGCAGCTTAGTATTAACTCCGGGACAGATGTACGAGCAGTACTTC
- | TRBJ1-5 | TRBD1 | TRBV19 | CASSIAGRGPNQPQHF | TGTGCCAGTAGTATTGCTGGCAGGGGGCCCAATCAGCCCCAGCATTTT
- | TRBJ2-3 | - | TRBV3-1/TRBV3-2 | CASSQRWAASTDTQYF | TGTGCCAGCAGCCAACGGTGGGCAGCTTCCACAGATACGCAGTATTTT
- | TRBJ1-2 | - | TRBV19 | CASSSQQGIYGYTF | TGTGCCAGTAGTAGCCAGCAGGGCATTTATGGCTACACCTTC
- | TRBJ2-7 | - | TRBV15 | CATSRDFRYEQYF | TGTGCCACCAGCAGAGATTTCCGCTACGAGCAGTACTTC
- | TRBJ2-3 | TRBD2 | TRBV6-6 | CASSRVAGDSSTDTQYF | TGTGCCAGCAGTCGGGTAGCGGGAGACTCTAGCACAGATACGCAGTATTTT
few | TRBJ2-3 | TRBD2 | TRBV2 | CATERGGSADTQYF | TGTGCCACCGAGCGGGGGGGCTCCGCAGATACGCAGTATTTT
- | TRBJ2-2 | TRBD2 | TRBV19 | CASSIAGGTGELFF | TGTGCCAGTAGTATCGCCGGGGGGACCGGGGAGCTGTTTTTT
- | TRBJ2-3 | - | TRBV7-2 | CASSLRLGGDTQYF | TGTGCCAGCAGCTTAAGGTTAGGGGGAGATACGCAGTATTTT
- | TRBJ1-6 | - | TRBV6-2/TRBV6-3 | CASSYSLGASPLHF | TGTGCCAGCAGTTACTCCCTAGGGGCTTCACCCCTCCACTTT
few | TRBJ2-5 | TRBD1 | TRBV11-2 | CASSTPGQGFETQYF | TGTGCCAGCAGCACCCCGGGACAGGGTTTCGAGACCCAGTACTTC
- | TRBJ1-6 | - | TRBV5-1 | CASSLTGGNSPLHF | TGCGCCAGCAGCTTAACGGGGGGAAATTCACCCCTCCACTTT
- | TRBJ1-4 | - | TRBV15 | CATSRDRGSQEKLFF | TGTGCCACCAGCAGAGATCGCGGCAGTCAAGAAAAACTGTTTTTT
- | TRBJ2-1 | - | TRBV9 | CASSPYRTDNEQFF | TGTGCCAGCAGCCCGTATAGGACAGACAATGAGCAGTTCTTC
- | TRBJ1-2 | TRBD1 | TRBV2 | CASSGQGIASGYTF | TGTGCCAGCAGTGGACAGGGGATTGCCAGCGGCTACACCTTC
- | TRBJ1-5 | - | TRBV24-1 | CATSREGDSQPQHF | TGTGCCACCAGCCGAGAGGGGGATTCTCAGCCCCAGCATTTT
- | TRBJ1-3 | - | TRBV4-3 | CASSQDDTSGNTIYF | TGCGCCAGCAGCCAGGATGACACCTCTGGAAACACCATATATTTT
- | TRBJ2-5 | - | TRBV24-1 | CATSDPTGGLRTQYF | TGTGCCACCAGTGACCCGACGGGGGGCCTTCGGACCCAGTACTTC
- | TRBJ2-5 | TRBD1 | TRBV18 | CASSPPSDRGETQYF | TGTGCCAGCTCACCACCATCCGACAGGGGGGAGACCCAGTACTTC
- | TRBJ1-4 | - | TRBV18 | CASSLQGGEKLFF | TGTGCCAGCTCACTACAGGGCGGGGAAAAACTGTTTTTT
few | TRBJ1-3 | - | TRBV11-2 | CASNFYGNTIYF | TGTGCCAGCAACTTTTACGGGAACACCATATATTTT
- | TRBJ1-1 | - | TRBV4-3 | CASSQDWGGAGDEAFF | TGCGCCAGCAGCCAAGATTGGGGGGGCGCGGGGGATGAAGCTTTCTTT
- | TRBJ1-1 | TRBD1 | TRBV11-2 | CASSRQGNTEAFF | TGTGCCAGCAGCCGACAGGGGAACACTGAAGCTTTCTTT
- | TRBJ2-2 | - | TRBV19 | CASSSTGTAGELFF | TGTGCCAGTAGTTCAACAGGGACCGCCGGGGAGCTGTTTTTT
few | TRBJ1-1 | TRBD1 | TRBV7-2 | CASSVDRQNTEAFF | TGTGCCAGCAGCGTGGACAGGCAGAACACTGAAGCTTTCTTT
- | TRBJ2-7 | TRBD1 | TRBV6-5 | CASRGDRRGVDEQYF | TGTGCCAGCAGGGGGGACAGGCGAGGTGTCGACGAGCAGTACTTC
- | TRBJ1-2 | - | TRBV6-1 | CASSETTPYYGYTF | TGTGCCAGCAGTGAAACTACTCCCTACTATGGCTACACCTTC